The clone carrying this TCR beta chain came up once. Clones were read by immunoSEQ multiplex PCR, and TCRdb kept only the in-frame ones, dropping some. The table includes approximately 580,000 clones, around 78% detected once. This sample is part of a study of shared T cell receptors in the human thymus. This CDR3 has 11 residues. Germline values: CDR1 GTSNPN, CDR2 SVGIG (reference sequence). V was clipped by 4 bases and J by 10 bases, with 10 bases between them. This sample was shared with a second study, whose subject was human thymus T cells. According to that study: All donors were healthy Finnish infants who were undergoing corrective surgery to treat congenital heart defects.

The chain combines TRBV30 with TRBJ1-4; D is possibly TRBD1 (5 bases). The specimen was thymocytes. The sequence derives from a boy in the first two years of life with a congenital heart defect. For the CDR3, the DNA is TGTGCCTGGACCCAGGGTGCAAAACTGTTTTTT. Residues: CAWTQGAKLFF.